A single T cell receptor (beta chain) is shown here with its context. Its specificity is not known. Every isolated RNA sample was fully reverse transcribed, so sequencing captured expressed TCRB transcripts. For naive, central memory and regulatory T cell samples, reads averaged about 3.7 million. This table comes from immunoSEQ multiplex PCR, and its TCRdb copy is limited to in-frame clones, with some not included. This sample carries about 340,000 clones, roughly 14% of them seen once, and the ten largest clones take roughly 0.015%. These data belong to a study of beta chain features in type 1 diabetes. CD4+ naive, central memory, regulatory and stem cell-like memory cells were sorted via CD45RO/CCR7/CD25/CD127/CD95/CD27. Each sorted population was over 98% pure. Study outcomes and limitations: Patients with Type 1 diabetes showed moderately but significantly shorter TCRB CDR3s in all four CD4+ subsets. High TCR expression in some cells could lead to their over-representation in cDNA sequencing.

Losses at the gene ends were 4 bases for V and 4 bases for J; bases not matched to a gene: 4. Germline V gene data show CDR1 as SGHTA and CDR2 as FQGNSA. The CDR3 runs 14 residues. The V call is TRBV7-2, the J call TRBJ2-7; 10 bases agree with TRBD2. Sequenced sample: naive CD4+ T cells from blood. The receptor was isolated from a woman aged 18-29 years with type 1 diabetes. The CDR3 region has the DNA TGTGCCAGCAGCTGGGGGACTAGCGAATACGAGCAGTACGTC. Translating it yields CASSWGTSEYEQYV.